This is a list of T cell receptor beta chains from one sample in a study of T cell responses to AZD1222 COVID-19 vaccine. This table comes from immunoSEQ multiplex PCR, and its TCRdb copy is limited to in-frame clones, with some not included. The table records roughly 170,000 clones, about 91% of them present only once. The sequencing here drew on peripheral blood, taken on day 0 of AZD1222 vaccination. These receptor sequences come from an adult in good health. Both conserved end residues are part of each CDR3. Fields, in order: D gene, V gene, J gene, clone size, CDR3 protein, CDR3 DNA. The D gene is left open where the match is weak. Rows may omit the clone size; those that give it use once, few, many or a size class.

d_gene: TRBD2; v_gene: TRBV3-1/TRBV3-2; j_gene: TRBJ2-3; abundance: NA; CDR3aa: CASSPETSIVTTDTQYF; CDR3nt: TGTGCCAGCAGCCCGGAGACTAGCATTGTTACTACAGATACGCAGTATTTT
d_gene: TRBD2; v_gene: TRBV2; j_gene: TRBJ2-1; abundance: NA; CDR3aa: CASSEGASGIYNEQFF; CDR3nt: TGTGCCAGCAGTGAAGGGGCTAGCGGGATATACAATGAGCAGTTCTTC
d_gene: NA; v_gene: TRBV5-1; j_gene: TRBJ1-5; abundance: NA; CDR3aa: CASSPDGSNQPQHF; CDR3nt: TGCGCCAGCAGCCCGGACGGTAGCAATCAGCCCCAGCATTTT
d_gene: NA; v_gene: TRBV6-5; j_gene: TRBJ1-2; abundance: NA; CDR3aa: CASIRMGGQGYGYTF; CDR3nt: TGTGCCAGCATTAGAATGGGGGGCCAGGGCTATGGCTACACCTTC
d_gene: TRBD2; v_gene: TRBV5-6; j_gene: TRBJ2-7; abundance: NA; CDR3aa: CASSPGGWGVEQYF; CDR3nt: TGTGCCAGCAGCCCGGGGGGTTGGGGAGTCGAGCAGTACTTC
d_gene: TRBD1; v_gene: TRBV28; j_gene: TRBJ1-2; abundance: NA; CDR3aa: CASSPPGQISYGYTF; CDR3nt: TGTGCCAGCAGTCCCCCGGGACAGATCTCCTATGGCTACACCTTC
d_gene: NA; v_gene: TRBV30; j_gene: TRBJ2-7; abundance: NA; CDR3aa: CAWSVHGNGEQYF; CDR3nt: TGTGCCTGGAGTGTACACGGGAACGGAGAGCAGTACTTC
d_gene: NA; v_gene: TRBV19; j_gene: TRBJ1-5; abundance: NA; CDR3aa: CASSIAPTPSNQPQHF; CDR3nt: TGTGCCAGTAGTATAGCCCCGACACCTAGCAATCAGCCCCAGCATTTT
d_gene: TRBD2; v_gene: TRBV29-1; j_gene: TRBJ2-7; abundance: NA; CDR3aa: CSARGTSGGASYEQYF; CDR3nt: TGCAGCGCCCGCGGGACTAGCGGGGGGGCCTCCTACGAGCAGTACTTC
d_gene: TRBD1; v_gene: TRBV19; j_gene: TRBJ2-7; abundance: NA; CDR3aa: CASSITGGFSTYEQYF; CDR3nt: TGTGCCAGTAGTATTACAGGGGGCTTCTCTACCTACGAGCAGTACTTC
d_gene: TRBD1; v_gene: TRBV19; j_gene: TRBJ2-7; abundance: NA; CDR3aa: CASSRDRSYEQYF; CDR3nt: TGTGCCAGTAGCCGGGACAGATCCTACGAGCAGTACTTC
d_gene: TRBD2; v_gene: TRBV7-3; j_gene: TRBJ2-2; abundance: NA; CDR3aa: CASNLAGGNTGELFF; CDR3nt: TGTGCCAGCAATCTAGCGGGAGGGAACACCGGGGAGCTGTTTTTT
d_gene: NA; v_gene: TRBV5-1; j_gene: TRBJ2-3; abundance: once; CDR3aa: CASSLGNKDTQYF; CDR3nt: TGCGCCAGCAGCTTAGGCAACAAAGATACGCAGTATTTT
d_gene: TRBD2; v_gene: TRBV12-3/TRBV12-4; j_gene: TRBJ2-7; abundance: NA; CDR3aa: CASSSGGYEQYF; CDR3nt: TGTGCCAGCAGCTCGGGGGGCTACGAGCAGTACTTC
d_gene: NA; v_gene: TRBV12-3/TRBV12-4; j_gene: TRBJ2-1; abundance: once; CDR3aa: CASRTGTEQFF; CDR3nt: TGTGCCAGCAGAACCGGGACCGAGCAGTTCTTC
d_gene: NA; v_gene: TRBV28; j_gene: TRBJ1-5; abundance: NA; CDR3aa: CASSFTGRNQPQHF; CDR3nt: TGTGCCAGCAGTTTTACGGGCCGCAATCAGCCCCAGCATTTT
d_gene: NA; v_gene: TRBV5-6; j_gene: TRBJ1-5; abundance: NA; CDR3aa: CASSAQQGLAQHF; CDR3nt: TGTGCCAGCAGCGCTCAACAGGGTCTGGCCCAGCATTTT
d_gene: NA; v_gene: TRBV20-1; j_gene: TRBJ1-1; abundance: few; CDR3aa: CSARGIAEAFF; CDR3nt: TGCAGTGCTAGAGGGATCGCTGAAGCTTTCTTT
d_gene: NA; v_gene: TRBV5-6; j_gene: TRBJ2-5; abundance: NA; CDR3aa: CASSPQRGYRKETQYF; CDR3nt: TGTGCCAGCAGCCCTCAACGGGGGTATCGAAAAGAGACCCAGTACTTC
d_gene: TRBD1; v_gene: TRBV18; j_gene: TRBJ1-5; abundance: NA; CDR3aa: CASSRITGGNQPQHF; CDR3nt: TGTGCCAGCTCACGAATAACAGGGGGCAATCAGCCCCAGCATTTT
d_gene: NA; v_gene: TRBV7-2; j_gene: TRBJ1-2; abundance: NA; CDR3aa: CASSRDDSWGYTF; CDR3nt: TGTGCCAGCAGCCGAGACGACTCTTGGGGCTACACCTTC
d_gene: NA; v_gene: TRBV7-9; j_gene: TRBJ2-4; abundance: NA; CDR3aa: CASMGLAKNIQYF; CDR3nt: TGTGCCAGCATGGGACTAGCCAAAAACATTCAGTACTTC
d_gene: NA; v_gene: TRBV4-3; j_gene: TRBJ2-6; abundance: many; CDR3aa: CASSQDSSGANVLTF; CDR3nt: TGCGCCAGCAGCCAGGACAGCTCTGGGGCCAACGTCCTGACTTTC
d_gene: NA; v_gene: TRBV19; j_gene: TRBJ1-4; abundance: NA; CDR3aa: CASSIQRTDEKLFF; CDR3nt: TGTGCCAGTAGTATTCAACGGACAGACGAAAAACTGTTTTTT
d_gene: TRBD1; v_gene: TRBV12-3/TRBV12-4; j_gene: TRBJ1-2; abundance: NA; CDR3aa: CASSLDRERVTF; CDR3nt: TGTGCCAGCAGTTTGGACAGGGAGAGAGTCACCTTC
d_gene: NA; v_gene: TRBV5-6; j_gene: TRBJ2-7; abundance: NA; CDR3aa: CASSLRGPIYEQYF; CDR3nt: TGTGCCAGCAGCTTGCGGGGCCCTATTTACGAGCAGTACTTC
d_gene: TRBD1; v_gene: TRBV24-1; j_gene: TRBJ1-6; abundance: NA; CDR3aa: CATRGTENSPLHF; CDR3nt: TGTGCCACCAGAGGGACAGAGAATTCACCCCTCCACTTT
d_gene: TRBD2; v_gene: TRBV19; j_gene: TRBJ2-3; abundance: once; CDR3aa: CASNAGGGTDTQYF; CDR3nt: TGTGCCAGTAATGCGGGAGGGGGCACAGATACGCAGTATTTT
d_gene: NA; v_gene: TRBV9; j_gene: TRBJ1-6; abundance: NA; CDR3aa: CASSVRTDNSPLHF; CDR3nt: TGTGCCAGCAGCGTTAGGACAGACAATTCACCCCTCCACTTT
d_gene: NA; v_gene: TRBV9; j_gene: TRBJ2-1; abundance: NA; CDR3aa: CASSRDQTYNEQFF; CDR3nt: TGTGCCAGCAGCCGGGACCAGACGTACAATGAGCAGTTCTTC
d_gene: TRBD1; v_gene: TRBV5-1; j_gene: TRBJ1-1; abundance: NA; CDR3aa: CASSTGQGSTEAFF; CDR3nt: TGCGCCAGCAGCACTGGACAGGGGAGCACTGAAGCTTTCTTT
d_gene: NA; v_gene: TRBV27; j_gene: TRBJ1-4; abundance: NA; CDR3aa: CASSSASEKLFF; CDR3nt: TGTGCCAGCAGTTCCGCGAGTGAAAAACTGTTTTTT
d_gene: TRBD1; v_gene: TRBV5-1; j_gene: TRBJ1-1; abundance: NA; CDR3aa: CASSSDRGEAFF; CDR3nt: TGCGCCAGCAGCTCTGACAGGGGCGAAGCTTTCTTT
d_gene: TRBD1; v_gene: TRBV30; j_gene: TRBJ1-5; abundance: NA; CDR3aa: CAWSTGTVSNQPQHF; CDR3nt: TGTGCCTGGAGTACCGGGACAGTTAGCAATCAGCCCCAGCATTTT
d_gene: NA; v_gene: TRBV29-1; j_gene: TRBJ1-3; abundance: NA; CDR3aa: CSVTPRGLDGNTIYF; CDR3nt: TGCAGCGTTACGCCCAGGGGTCTTGATGGAAACACCATATATTTT
d_gene: NA; v_gene: TRBV20-1; j_gene: TRBJ2-2; abundance: NA; CDR3aa: CSLYTGELFF; CDR3nt: TGCAGTTTGTACACCGGGGAGCTGTTTTTT
d_gene: TRBD1; v_gene: TRBV28; j_gene: TRBJ1-2; abundance: NA; CDR3aa: CASSLSRDRGLWGYTF; CDR3nt: TGTGCCAGCAGTTTGAGTCGGGACAGGGGACTTTGGGGCTACACCTTC
d_gene: NA; v_gene: TRBV7-3; j_gene: TRBJ1-3; abundance: NA; CDR3aa: CASSLGGSGNTIYF; CDR3nt: TGTGCCAGCAGCTTAGGGGGAAGCGGAAACACCATATATTTT
d_gene: NA; v_gene: TRBV25-1; j_gene: TRBJ2-7; abundance: NA; CDR3aa: CASSDIGGTGGEQYF; CDR3nt: TGTGCCAGCAGTGATATTGGGGGTACGGGCGGGGAGCAGTACTTC
d_gene: TRBD1; v_gene: TRBV5-6; j_gene: TRBJ2-4; abundance: NA; CDR3aa: CASSRRGTGGIQYF; CDR3nt: TGTGCCAGCAGCCGGAGAGGTACAGGGGGGATTCAGTACTTC
d_gene: NA; v_gene: TRBV6-2/TRBV6-3; j_gene: TRBJ1-2; abundance: NA; CDR3aa: CASSEGRVYGYTF; CDR3nt: TGTGCCAGCAGCGAGGGTCGGGTCTATGGCTACACCTTC
d_gene: TRBD1; v_gene: TRBV7-9; j_gene: TRBJ1-1; abundance: NA; CDR3aa: CASSLQGGTEAFF; CDR3nt: TGTGCCAGCAGCTTACAGGGGGGCACTGAAGCTTTCTTT
d_gene: NA; v_gene: TRBV24-1; j_gene: TRBJ2-1; abundance: NA; CDR3aa: CATSDGGQINEQFF; CDR3nt: TGTGCCACCAGTGACGGGGGCCAGATCAATGAGCAGTTCTTC
d_gene: NA; v_gene: TRBV5-4; j_gene: TRBJ1-1; abundance: NA; CDR3aa: CASTAGQKAFF; CDR3nt: TGTGCCAGTACAGCGGGTCAAAAAGCTTTCTTT
d_gene: NA; v_gene: TRBV2; j_gene: TRBJ2-7; abundance: NA; CDR3aa: CASSEESTGANEQYF; CDR3nt: TGTGCCAGCAGTGAAGAGTCTACGGGGGCCAACGAGCAGTACTTC
d_gene: TRBD1; v_gene: TRBV25-1; j_gene: TRBJ2-7; abundance: NA; CDR3aa: CASSALPGQISEQYF; CDR3nt: TGTGCCAGCAGTGCGTTACCGGGACAGATTTCCGAGCAGTACTTC
d_gene: TRBD2; v_gene: TRBV3-1/TRBV3-2; j_gene: TRBJ2-7; abundance: once; CDR3aa: CASSLGTSGGEQYF; CDR3nt: TGTGCCAGCAGCCTAGGGACTAGCGGGGGGGAGCAGTACTTC
d_gene: TRBD2; v_gene: TRBV5-4; j_gene: TRBJ2-7; abundance: NA; CDR3aa: CASSLGAGGPYEQYF; CDR3nt: TGTGCCAGCAGCTTGGGAGCGGGAGGGCCCTACGAGCAGTACTTC
d_gene: NA; v_gene: TRBV3-1/TRBV3-2; j_gene: TRBJ2-3; abundance: NA; CDR3aa: CASSLRIPKDTQYF; CDR3nt: TGTGCCAGCAGCCTTAGGATACCCAAGGATACGCAGTATTTT
d_gene: NA; v_gene: TRBV18; j_gene: TRBJ2-2; abundance: NA; CDR3aa: CASSPGPSSGTGELFF; CDR3nt: TGTGCCAGCTCACCGGGACCGAGTTCGGGGACCGGGGAGCTGTTTTTT
d_gene: TRBD1; v_gene: TRBV28; j_gene: TRBJ1-2; abundance: NA; CDR3aa: CASSPETGGFYHGYTF; CDR3nt: TGTGCCAGCAGTCCCGAGACAGGGGGGTTTTATCATGGCTACACCTTC